A selection of T cell receptor beta chains follows, all from one sample in a study of blood T cell repertoires in COVID-19. Measured with immunoSEQ multiplex PCR; TCRdb has only the in-frame clones, and not every one. The sample holds about 290,000 clones, about nine tenths seen once. The specimen was peripheral blood. These receptors came from a woman under 40 with active or convalescent COVID-19. Each CDR3 is given with its conserved first and last residue. D genes are given only for firm matches. Expanded clones get a size class; other rows say once, few or many, or leave the size out.

TRBJ2-2,NA,once,TRBV9,14,TGTGCCAGCAGCGGACAGGTGAACACCGGGGAGCTGTTTTTT,CASSGQVNTGELFF
TRBJ2-3,NA,NA,TRBV6-5,14,TGTGCCAGCAGTTACTCGTCGTTCACAGATACGCAGTATTTT,CASSYSSFTDTQYF
TRBJ2-3,TRBD1,NA,TRBV7-2,17,TGTGCCAGCAGCTTAGGCCATGGGACAGGGCTCACAGATACGCAGTATTTT,CASSLGHGTGLTDTQYF
TRBJ1-3,NA,once,TRBV19,14,TGTGCCAGTAGGGGTGGAGCACCGGCGGGCACCATATATTTT,CASRGGAPAGTIYF
TRBJ1-1,NA,once,TRBV27,16,TGTGCCACCGGAACCTTCGGGGGAGGCGCGAACACTGAAGCTTTCTTT,CATGTFGGGANTEAFF
TRBJ1-6,NA,NA,TRBV28,14,TGTGCCACCCAAAGGGTTAGCGATAATTCACCCCTCCACTTT,CATQRVSDNSPLHF
TRBJ2-5,NA,NA,TRBV5-4,14,TGTGCCAGCAGCTTGCAGGGTATGGAAGAGACCCAGTACTTC,CASSLQGMEETQYF
TRBJ2-7,TRBD1,NA,TRBV7-2,15,TGTGCCAGCAGTCGGGACAGGTCGAGCTCCTACGAGCAGTACTTC,CASSRDRSSSYEQYF
TRBJ2-2,TRBD1,NA,TRBV19,16,TGTGCCAGTAGGAGAAGACAGGGTCAAGACACCGGGGAGCTGTTTTTT,CASRRRQGQDTGELFF
TRBJ2-3,TRBD2,NA,TRBV3-1/TRBV3-2,15,TGTGCCAGCAGCCAAGGACTAGCGGAGGGAGATACGCAGTATTTT,CASSQGLAEGDTQYF
TRBJ2-5,NA,NA,TRBV19,14,TGTGCCAGTAGGGCGGACAGAAGCCAAGAGACCCAGTACTTC,CASRADRSQETQYF
TRBJ2-5,TRBD2,NA,TRBV7-9,17,TGTGCCAGCAGCTGGCCCAGACTAGCGGGGGAACAAGAGACCCAGTACTTC,CASSWPRLAGEQETQYF
TRBJ2-7,NA,NA,TRBV7-2,14,TGTGCCAGCAACGATCGGGTCGGGTCCTACGAGCAGTACTTC,CASNDRVGSYEQYF
TRBJ2-5,TRBD2,NA,TRBV6-4,14,TGTGCCCGGGAGGTTCAGGGTTTTCTAGAGACCCAGTACTTC,CAREVQGFLETQYF
TRBJ2-1,NA,NA,TRBV10-1,12,TGCGCCAGCGCCACCAGGTACAATGAGCAGTTCTTC,CASATRYNEQFF
TRBJ2-1,NA,NA,TRBV29-1,12,TGCAGCGTTGAGGGCCTGAAAAATGAGCAGTTCTTC,CSVEGLKNEQFF
TRBJ2-5,TRBD1,NA,TRBV30,14,TGTGCCTGGAGTTTGACAGGGGGCTTCGGGACCCAGTACTTC,CAWSLTGGFGTQYF
TRBJ2-1,NA,NA,TRBV3-1/TRBV3-2,14,TGTGCCAGCAGCCAAGATGCGGTCCAGGGGGGCGAGTTCTTC,CASSQDAVQGGEFF
TRBJ1-2,NA,NA,TRBV3-1/TRBV3-2,15,TGTGCCAGCAGCCAAGGGGAGGGGCTTAACTATGGCTACACCTTC,CASSQGEGLNYGYTF
TRBJ2-2,NA,NA,TRBV5-1,16,TGCGCCAGCAGCTTGGCTGGTAGCGGGAACACCGGGGAGCTGTTTTTT,CASSLAGSGNTGELFF
TRBJ1-4,NA,NA,TRBV7-8,13,TGTGCCAGCAGCTCCAGGGTACTTGAAAAACTGTTTTTT,CASSSRVLEKLFF
TRBJ2-7,TRBD1,NA,TRBV19,14,TGTGCCAGTAGTCGCACAGGGGCTTCCTACGAGCAGTACTTC,CASSRTGASYEQYF
TRBJ1-1,NA,NA,TRBV19,13,TGTGCCAGTAGTCTGTACCGGGACACTGAAGCTTTCTTT,CASSLYRDTEAFF
TRBJ2-7,TRBD2,NA,TRBV7-3,16,TGTGCCAGCAGCTTAACGGCGGCTAGCGGGGGTTCCGAGCAGTACTTC,CASSLTAASGGSEQYF
TRBJ2-6,NA,NA,TRBV6-5,16,TGTGCCAGCAGTTGGGGTCGGGGATCTGGGGCCAACGTCCTGACTTTC,CASSWGRGSGANVLTF
TRBJ1-3,NA,NA,TRBV7-6,15,TGTGCCAGCAGATCTCAGGGGATCTCTGGAAACACCATATATTTT,CASRSQGISGNTIYF
TRBJ2-1,NA,NA,TRBV18,16,TGTGCCAGCTCGCAGAACAGGGCAAGCTCCTACAATGAGCAGTTCTTC,CASSQNRASSYNEQFF
TRBJ2-2,NA,NA,TRBV5-1,12,TGCGCCAGCAGCTTGGGTGCGGGGGAGCTGTTTTTT,CASSLGAGELFF
TRBJ2-7,NA,NA,TRBV7-8,16,TGTGCCAGCAGCTTAGCGTTTGGACAGGGACTATACGAGCAGTACTTC,CASSLAFGQGLYEQYF
TRBJ1-4,NA,NA,TRBV10-3,13,TGTGCCATCCGGAGTCCCTTCAATGAAAAACTGTTTTTT,CAIRSPFNEKLFF
TRBJ1-2,TRBD1,NA,TRBV7-2,15,TGTGCCAGCAGCTTTAGACAGGGAGTCAACTATGGCTACACCTTC,CASSFRQGVNYGYTF
TRBJ1-2,TRBD1,NA,TRBV27,16,TGTGCCAGCAGTCTTCGCCGGGACAGGGCCCCCCAAGGCTACACCTTC,CASSLRRDRAPQGYTF
TRBJ2-7,TRBD2,NA,TRBV3-1/TRBV3-2,15,TGTGCCAGCAGCCATCCAGCGGGGGGCTCGAGCGAGCAGTACTTC,CASSHPAGGSSEQYF
TRBJ2-7,NA,NA,TRBV2,13,TGTGCCAGCAGTAATGACGGGACCTACGAGCAGTACTTC,CASSNDGTYEQYF
TRBJ1-5,TRBD1,once,TRBV19,20,TGTGCCAGTAGTCGCGGCCTGGGACAGGGTGCGATTGCAAGCAATCAGCCCCAGCATTTT,CASSRGLGQGAIASNQPQHF
TRBJ1-6,NA,NA,TRBV2,14,TGTGCCATCCAAGTTGGGGGGGATAATTCACCCCTCCACTTT,CAIQVGGDNSPLHF
TRBJ1-4,NA,NA,TRBV19,14,TGTGCCAGTAGACCTGGGCTCACTAATGAAAAACTGTTTTTT,CASRPGLTNEKLFF
TRBJ2-5,NA,NA,TRBV11-3,15,TGTGCCAGCAGCCCCTCCGGACTCATCTCAGAGACCCAGTACTTC,CASSPSGLISETQYF
TRBJ2-1,TRBD2,once,TRBV9,17,TGTGCCAGCAGCGTAGTAGCGGGGGGGCCTATTAAGGATGAGCAGTTCTTC,CASSVVAGGPIKDEQFF
TRBJ2-7,TRBD2,NA,TRBV3-1/TRBV3-2,17,TGTGCCAGCAGCCCAACACTAGCGGGAGAGAGCTCCTACGAGCAGTACTTC,CASSPTLAGESSYEQYF
TRBJ1-2,TRBD1,NA,TRBV9,16,TGTGCCAGCAGCGGCCGGGGGACAGGGCAGGCCTATGGCTACACCTTC,CASSGRGTGQAYGYTF
TRBJ2-7,NA,NA,TRBV6-2/TRBV6-3,14,TGTGCCAGCAGCACGGGGGGCGCAGTGCTCGAGCAGTACTTC,CASSTGGAVLEQYF
TRBJ2-2,TRBD1,NA,TRBV5-8,16,TGTGCCAGCAGCACCAGACAGGGGGTGAACACCGGGGAGCTGTTTTTT,CASSTRQGVNTGELFF